What follows is one T cell receptor beta chain and its context. No antigen is known for it. V was trimmed by 0 bases and J by 1 base, leaving 6 bases between them. Germline lookup yields CDR1 LGHNA and CDR2 YSLEER. The length of the CDR3 is 14 residues. This sample stems from a study of T-cell memory formation after mild COVID-19. TCRdb reprocessed the 5' RACE reads via MiXCR and lists one record per CDR3 protein. This sample has 250,000 to 350,000 distinct CDR3 sequences, with just under 20% found just once. General study findings and limits: Within pre-infection memory, some responding clones were found, suggesting cross-reactive memory joined.

This TCR came from a man aged 18 to 35 who had mild COVID-19 (a few samples of this study predate the infection). Cell type and time point are not known. Sample: PBMCs or a T cell subset sorted from them (not recorded which). This sequence joins TRBV4-3 and TRBJ1-1; no definite D call. CDR3 loop: CASSQDTGNTEAFF. CDR3 in DNA: TGCGCCAGCAGCCAAGATACGGGGAACACTGAAGCTTTCTTT.